These 4 T cell receptor beta chains originate from one sample sequenced in a study of blood T cell repertoires in COVID-19. The repertoire was sequenced with immunoSEQ multiplex PCR; TCRdb's copy has only in-frame clones and lacks some. This repertoire shows 300,000 to 350,000 clones, about nine tenths found once; its top ten account for about 2%. Material: peripheral blood. The receptors come from a young man with active or convalescent COVID-19.

This clone was detected once. The genes are TRBV6-5 and TRBJ2-1; 8 nucleotides match TRBD2. The CDR3 totals 15 residues. In germline, CDR1 is MNHEY, CDR2 SVGAGI. J gave up 8 bases and V 6 bases, and 12 bases lay outside the gene matches. The CDR3 nucleotides read TGTGCCAGCAGCCGGGGGGGGACCGCTGGCGATGAGCAGTTCTTC. It codes for CASSRGGTAGDEQFF.

Comment on this clone: Other DNA variants within this sample encode the same CDR3. This chain links TRBV5-1 with TRBJ1-1; the D gene is possibly TRBD1 (5 bases). The V end lost 5 bases, the J end lost 4 bases, and 9 bases lay between the germline ends. CDR3 length equals 12 residues. CDR1 and CDR2 from the germline V gene are SGHRS and YFSETQ. The DNA of the CDR3 is TGCGCCAGCAGTTCGGGGGTCACTGAAGCTTTCTTT. Protein: CASSSGVTEAFF. The full variable domain, its missing parts supplied by reference TRBV5-1 and TRBJ1-1, is KAGVTQTPRYLIKTRGQQVTLSCSPISGHRSVSWYQQTPGQGLQFLFEYFSETQRNKGNFPGRFSGRQFSNSRSEMNVSTLELGDSALYLCASSSGVTEAFFGQGTRLTVV.

This chain uses TRBV7-9 with TRBJ2-7, with a tentative D call TRBD2 (6 bases). Trimming removed 5 bases at V and 0 bases at J, with 11 bases between. The germline V gene encodes CDR1 SEHNR and CDR2 FQNEAQ (reference sequence). The CDR3 sequence is 14 residues long. The chain's CDR3 is CASSQRESSYEQYF. Here the CDR3 DNA reads TGTGCCAGCAGCCAACGGGAGAGCTCCTACGAGCAGTACTTC.

The chain combines TRBV6-2 or TRBV6-3 with TRBJ2-5, with TRBD2 as a possible D gene (6 bases). Per the germline V gene, CDR1 is MNHEY and CDR2 is SVGEGT. This CDR3 spans 18 amino acids. The ends were cut back, 2 bases at V and 7 bases at J, with 26 bases in the middle. The DNA of the CDR3 is TGTGCCAGCAGTTACGGGGTTAGCGGACCCTACCAAACGAGGACCCAGTACTTC. Protein: CASSYGVSGPYQTRTQYF.